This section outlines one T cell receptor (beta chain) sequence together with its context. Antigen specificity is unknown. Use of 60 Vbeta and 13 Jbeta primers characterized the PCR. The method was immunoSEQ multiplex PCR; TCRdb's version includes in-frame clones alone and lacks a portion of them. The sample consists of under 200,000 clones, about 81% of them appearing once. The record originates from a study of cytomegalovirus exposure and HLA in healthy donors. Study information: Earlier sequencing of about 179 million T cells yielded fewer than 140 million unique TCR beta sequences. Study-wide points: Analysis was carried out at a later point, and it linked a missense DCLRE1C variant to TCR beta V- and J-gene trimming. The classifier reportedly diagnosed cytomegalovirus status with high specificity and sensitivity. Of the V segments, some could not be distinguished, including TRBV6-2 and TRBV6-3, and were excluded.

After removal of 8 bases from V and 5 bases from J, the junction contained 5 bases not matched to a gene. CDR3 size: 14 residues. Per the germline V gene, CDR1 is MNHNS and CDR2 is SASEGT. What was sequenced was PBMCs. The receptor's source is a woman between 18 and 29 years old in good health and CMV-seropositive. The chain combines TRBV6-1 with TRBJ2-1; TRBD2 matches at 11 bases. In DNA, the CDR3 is TGTGCCAGCGGTAGACTAGCGGGGAACAATGAGCAGTTCTTC. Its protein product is CASGRLAGNNEQFF.